Listed below are T cell receptor beta chains from one sample, sequenced in a study of shared clonotypes between healthy human individuals. Clones were read by immunoSEQ multiplex PCR, and TCRdb kept only the in-frame ones, dropping some. The sample contains about 820,000 clones, around 92% of which appear only once. The specimen was naive CD8+ T cells sorted from blood. These receptors came from a man aged 30-40 years in good health. CDR3s include the opening cysteine and the closing phenylalanine or tryptophan. A D gene is named only where the DNA matches it firmly. Rows may omit the clone size; those that give it use once, few, many or a size class.

size | J | D | V | DNA | CDR3
few | TRBJ1-5 | - | TRBV7-9 | TGTGCCAGCAGCTCACAGGATAGCAATCAGCCCCAGCATTTT | CASSSQDSNQPQHF
- | TRBJ1-2 | TRBD1 | TRBV6-1 | TGTGCCAGCAGTGTCGGGACAGGGAAAACTAACTATGGCTACACCTTC | CASSVGTGKTNYGYTF
- | TRBJ1-2 | TRBD1 | TRBV6-6 | TGTGCCAGCAGTTACAACCAGGGGGGCCAGAGTGGCTACACCTTC | CASSYNQGGQSGYTF
- | TRBJ2-3 | TRBD2 | TRBV27 | TGTGCCAGCAGTCCTCACAGCGGGAGGGAGGCAGATACGCAGTATTTT | CASSPHSGREADTQYF
- | TRBJ1-1 | - | TRBV6-6 | TGTGCCAGCAGTCAACCACTTCAGGGAGAGGAAGCTTTCTTT | CASSQPLQGEEAFF
few | TRBJ1-2 | - | TRBV6-5 | TGTGCCAGCAGTGGCGGGCGGAGCTATGGCTACACCTTC | CASSGGRSYGYTF
once | TRBJ2-2 | - | TRBV5-6 | TGTGCCAGCAGGGTATGGGGGAGCACCGGGGAGCTGTTTTTT | CASRVWGSTGELFF
- | TRBJ2-1 | - | TRBV5-5 | TGTGCCAGCAGCTTGGAACCAGGTTACAATGAGCAGTTCTTC | CASSLEPGYNEQFF
few | TRBJ1-2 | - | TRBV10-1 | TGCGCCAGCAGTGAGTCGAAGCTCTATGGCTACACCTTC | CASSESKLYGYTF
- | TRBJ2-2 | - | TRBV7-3 | TGTGCCAGCAGCTTGGGGTCTGGGAGAGCGAACACCGGGGAGCTGTTTTTT | CASSLGSGRANTGELFF
- | TRBJ1-1 | - | TRBV27 | TGTGCCAGCAGTTCCCTCGACGGGCAGAACACTGAAGCTTTCTTT | CASSSLDGQNTEAFF
- | TRBJ1-2 | TRBD1 | TRBV7-9 | TGTGCCACCGGGACAGGGGGGTTTAACTATGGCTACACCTTC | CATGTGGFNYGYTF
once | TRBJ2-1 | TRBD2 | TRBV7-9 | TGTGCCAGCAGCTCATTTAGCGGGAGTAGCCGGATGGACAATGAGCAGTTCTTC | CASSSFSGSSRMDNEQFF
- | TRBJ2-7 | - | TRBV2 | TGTGCCAGCATGACTAGTCTGTCCTACGAGCAGTACTTC | CASMTSLSYEQYF
- | TRBJ2-5 | - | TRBV7-8 | TGTGCCAGCAGCTTAGGTGGGAGGTTGGAGACCCAGTACTTC | CASSLGGRLETQYF
- | TRBJ2-7 | TRBD2 | TRBV27 | TGTGCCAGCAGTCCCGGGACTAGCGGGGTGACCTACGAGCAGTACTTC | CASSPGTSGVTYEQYF
- | TRBJ2-5 | TRBD2 | TRBV15 | TGTGCCACCAGCAGTAGCGGGGGTCAAGAGACCCAGTACTTC | CATSSSGGQETQYF
- | TRBJ2-2 | - | TRBV28 | TGTGCCAGCAGTTTATTGCAGGCCGGGAACACCGGGGAGCTGTTTTTT | CASSLLQAGNTGELFF
- | TRBJ2-5 | - | TRBV27 | TGTGCCAGCAGTTTATTTCGTACAGGAGGGCAAGAGACCCAGTACTTC | CASSLFRTGGQETQYF
- | TRBJ2-7 | TRBD2 | TRBV6-6 | TGTGCCAGCAGCTACGGGACTAGTGACGAGCAGTACTTC | CASSYGTSDEQYF
- | TRBJ2-7 | - | TRBV7-8 | TGTGCCAGCAGCTTGGGGACTTTGCCCTACGAGCAGTACTTC | CASSLGTLPYEQYF